Reported below is one T cell receptor (beta chain). The germline V gene encodes CDR1 SGHNT and CDR2 YENEEA. Between the trimmed V and J ends, which lost 5 bases and 4 bases, there was a span of 15 bases. This CDR3 has 15 residues. Using immunoSEQ multiplex PCR, the repertoire was profiled, and TCRdb retains in-frame clones only, with some absent. This sample has a few hundred thousand clones, with roughly 91% found just once. These data originate in a study of blood T cell repertoires in COVID-19. Participants were aged 18 to 89 years from approximately 23 US areas. The TCR sequence derives from a woman aged 45-65 years who had been exposed to COVID-19. The genes are TRBV11-3 and TRBJ1-5; D perhaps matches TRBD1 (5 bases). The specimen sequenced was PBMCs or T cells enriched from blood (not recorded which). The CDR3 DNA follows: TGTGCCAGCAGCCTCAACGGGGGACGGAATCAGCCCCAGCATTTT. Translating gives CASSLNGGRNQPQHF.